These 15 T cell receptor beta chains were sequenced from one sample in a study of blood T cell repertoires in COVID-19. Here immunoSEQ multiplex PCR was the method, and the copy in TCRdb shows in-frame clones only, minus some. The repertoire holds 130,000 or so clones, with approximately 80% as singletons. The sequenced material came from peripheral blood. The receptor set was obtained from a human donor in a cohort sampled during active COVID-19.

The gene calls are TRBV21-1 and TRBJ1-2. TRBV21-1 counts as a pseudogene. The CDR3 has 14 amino acids. This chain's CDR3 is CATLAVQANYGYTF. In DNA form, the CDR3 reads TGTGCCACCCTAGCAGTGCAGGCGAACTATGGCTACACCTTC.

V gene TRBV6-2 or TRBV6-3 combines with J gene TRBJ2-5, with 9 bases lining up with TRBD2. There are 16 residues in the CDR3. Trimming at V came to 0 bases and at J to 1 base, leaving 3 bases not matched to a gene. Per germline, CDR1 MNHEY and CDR2 SVGEGT. The CDR3 region is CASSYSASGAQETQYF. CDR3 sequence (DNA): TGTGCCAGCAGTTACTCTGCTAGCGGGGCCCAAGAGACCCAGTACTTC.

The chain is built from TRBV12-3 or TRBV12-4 and TRBJ1-1; D perhaps matches TRBD1 (6 bases). V was pared by 7 bases and J by 11 bases, with 14 bases between. This CDR3 has 11 amino acids. This CDR3 is CASTRDIDAFF. As DNA, the CDR3 is TGTGCCAGCACCAGGGACATCGATGCTTTCTTT.

This rearrangement joins TRBV5-4 to TRBJ1-2, with D perhaps matching TRBD1 (5 bases). With 7 bases removed from V and 2 bases from J, the gap between germline ends came to 15 bases. The CDR3 is 14 residues long. Germline V lookup: CDR1 SGHNT, CDR2 YYREEE (reference sequence). CDR3 amino acids: CASGPGGVNYGYTF. For the CDR3, the DNA is TGTGCCAGCGGTCCGGGGGGAGTGAACTATGGCTACACCTTC. Full variable domain (rest looked up from reference TRBV5-4 and TRBJ1-2): ETGVTQSPTHLIKTRGQQVTLRCSSQSGHNTVSWYQQALGQGPQFIFQYYREEENGRGNFPPRFSGLQFPNYSSELNVNALELDDSALYLCASGPGGVNYGYTFGSGTRLTVV.

The chain links TRBV5-1 to TRBJ1-3; D uncertain. This CDR3 has 15 amino acids. V lost 4 bases and J 1 base, leaving 12 bases between the germline ends. Germline V gene data show CDR1 as SGHRS and CDR2 as YFSETQ. CDR3 sequence (DNA): TGCGCCAGCAGCCCCCGGACTGAGTCTGGAAACACCATATATTTT. Translation gives CASSPRTESGNTIYF.

The J gene is TRBJ1-1, the V gene TRBV7-9; D may be TRBD1 (5 bases). V was clipped by 1 base and J by 12 bases, with 12 bases between them. This CDR3 contains 12 residues. Germline V gives CDR1 SEHNR, CDR2 FQNEAQ (reference sequence). The CDR3 sequence: CASSLEGRVTFF. CDR3 bases: TGTGCCAGCAGCTTAGAGGGCAGGGTAACTTTCTTT.

V usage is TRBV21-1 and J usage is TRBJ2-3; the DNA was not compared with TRBD2, the D call given in the table. TRBV21-1 is classified as a pseudogene. This CDR3 is 16 amino acids long. CDR3 coding DNA: TGTGCCAGCAGCACCTGGGACTATCCACCCACAGATACGCAGTATTTT. As protein: CASSTWDYPPTDTQYF.

This rearrangement joins TRBV28 to TRBJ1-6, with TRBD1 identical over 7 bases. From germline, CDR1 is MDHEN and CDR2 SYDVKM. The V and J ends lost 10 bases and 5 bases, in that order; junction bases with no gene match: 5. The CDR3 consists of 13 residues. The CDR3 sequence is CATAGTDNSPLHF. Written as DNA, the CDR3 is TGTGCCACGGCCGGGACAGATAATTCACCCCTCCACTTT. Combining the CDR3 with reference TRBV28 and TRBJ1-6 gives the whole variable domain DVKVTQSSRYLVKRTGEKVFLECVQDMDHENMFWYRQDPGLGLRLIYFSYDVKMKEKGDIPEGYSVSREKKERFSLILESASTNQTSMYLCATAGTDNSPLHFGNGTRLTVT.

The genes are TRBV24-1 and TRBJ2-7; D uncertain. The germline CDR1 and CDR2 sequences are KGHDR and SFDVKD. This CDR3 is built from 14 residues. Trimming cost V 0 bases and J 4 bases, with 9 bases left between them. The CDR3 DNA follows: TGTGCCACCAGTGATTTGGAGCCACCTTACGAGCAGTACTTC. It yields the protein CATSDLEPPYEQYF.

A note on this clone: Other DNA sequences in the same sample also yield this CDR3. This chain uses TRBV6-5 with TRBJ1-3, with D maybe TRBD1 (6 bases). Trimming pared 2 bases from V and 4 bases from J, leaving 9 bases between. The CDR3 totals 14 residues. Germline values: CDR1 MNHEY, CDR2 SVGAGI. CDR3 residues: CASSYGTQGNTIYF. In nucleotides, the CDR3 is TGTGCCAGCAGTTACGGGACACAAGGAAACACCATATATTTT.

V and J are TRBV29-1 and TRBJ2-3; weak D call: TRBD2 (6 bases). Germline V gene lookup returns CDR1 SQVTM and CDR2 ANQGSEA. CDR3 length: 14 amino acids. The ends were cut back, 1 base at V and 1 base at J, with 9 bases in the middle. The CDR3 reads CSVEGGGGTDTQYF. DNA of the CDR3: TGCAGCGTTGAAGGAGGCGGGGGCACAGATACGCAGTATTTT.

This clone has only one observation. Here the CDR3 reads CASGLVYPGQGERDTEAFF. CDR3 nucleotides: TGTGCTAGTGGTTTGGTATATCCCGGACAGGGGGAAAGGGACACTGAAGCTTTCTTT. This rearrangement joins TRBV12-5 to TRBJ1-1; TRBD1 agrees at 10 bases. J lost 3 bases, V lost 0 bases, and 13 bases had no gene match. Germline lookup yields CDR1 LGHNT and CDR2 FRNRAP. The CDR3 runs to 19 residues.

The chain couples TRBV4-3 to TRBJ1-1, with a weak D call TRBD1 (5 bases). This CDR3 has 15 amino acids. The germline CDR1 and CDR2 sequences are LGHNA and YSLEER. The ends were cut back, 0 bases at V and 3 bases at J, with 11 bases in the middle. Here the CDR3 DNA reads TGCGCCAGCAGCCAAGATGTCAGGGTCGACACTGAAGCTTTCTTT. This encodes CASSQDVRVDTEAFF.

This sequence joins TRBV5-4 and TRBJ2-7, with TRBD1 identical over 8 bases. This CDR3 is 14 amino acids long. Germline CDR1 reads SGHNT; CDR2 reads YYREEE (reference sequence). V trimming: 3 bases; J trimming: 4 bases; junction bases outside the gene matches: 6. The CDR3 loop reads CASSSQGAGYEQYF. The CDR3 DNA reads as TGTGCCAGCAGCTCCCAGGGGGCCGGATACGAGCAGTACTTC.

The chain uses TRBV15 and TRBJ2-1; D is unresolved. V was trimmed by 0 bases and J by 5 bases, leaving 14 bases between them. Germline values: CDR1 LNHNV, CDR2 YYDKDF (reference sequence). CDR3 size: 16 residues. CDR3 nucleotide sequence: TGTGCCACCAGCAGAGATCGGTACGAGGCCCACAATGAGCAGTTCTTC. It is translated as CATSRDRYEAHNEQFF.